The T cell receptor beta chain described here comes from a study of human T cells and chemical hapten exposure. Germline loops: CDR1 SNHLY, CDR2 FYNNEI. This CDR3 comprises 18 residues. V was clipped by 4 bases and J by 3 bases, with 22 bases between them. At least ten counts were recorded for this clonotype. Its antigen is not known. Time point described: pre-sensitization, week 0. Treatment given: therapeutic diphenylcyclopropenone sensitization with weekly scalp DPC. Study-wide points: Counts of TCRs expanded at PT1 correlated positively with patch test score.

A single record per CDR3 protein comes from TCRdb applying MiXCR to the RACE reads. Of around 350,000 distinct CDR3 sequences listed, over 5% are singletons. The sequence was collected from a young woman with alopecia areata. Some clones in this sample may be carry-over from other donors' samples. The material sequenced was whole blood, taken in connection with sensitization to the hapten diphenylcyclopropenone (DPC). The J gene is TRBJ1-5, the V gene TRBV2, with D maybe TRBD1 (6 bases). The CDR3 DNA reads TGTGCCAGCAGTGGGGTTAGCGCCGGGACATGGATCAATCAGCCCCAGCATTTT. Its protein product is CASSGVSAGTWINQPQHF.